This is a list of T cell receptor beta chains from one sample in a study of identical twins. TCRdb analysed the 5' RACE reads with MiXCR anew, one entry per CDR3 protein. The data hold around 490,000 distinct CDR3 sequences, with around an eighth observed a single time. This sample also belongs to another study, concerning yellow fever vaccine responses in identical twins.

Sequencing was carried out using CD4+ T cells sorted from blood. The source is a woman aged 18-30 years in good health. The CDR3 runs from the conserved cysteine through the conserved F or W. The D gene is left open where the match is weak. Rows may omit the clone size; those that give it use once, few, many or a size class.

len | d_gene | j_gene | v_gene | abundance | CDR3nt | CDR3aa
15 | TRBD2 | TRBJ2-7 | TRBV27 | few | TGTGCCAGCAGTTTATCTAGCGGGGACTACTACGAGCAGTACTTC | CASSLSSGDYYEQYF
15 | TRBD1 | TRBJ2-3 | TRBV6-1 | few | TGTGCCAGCAGTACCGGGACAGGTCTCACAGATACGCAGTATTTT | CASSTGTGLTDTQYF
17 | TRBD2 | TRBJ2-2 | TRBV19 | NA | TGTGCCAGTACCCAGGGACTAGCGGCCGCGAACACCGGGGAGCTGTTTTTT | CASTQGLAAANTGELFF
15 | NA | TRBJ1-1 | TRBV7-2 | NA | TGTGCCAGCAGCTTAGAGGGTGTGATTAACACTGAAGCTTTCTTT | CASSLEGVINTEAFF
15 | NA | TRBJ2-1 | TRBV4-1 | few | TGCGCCAGCAGCCAAGACTCGGGAGTCTACAATGAGCAGTTCTTC | CASSQDSGVYNEQFF
16 | TRBD1 | TRBJ2-4 | TRBV3-1 | NA | TGTGCCAGCAGCCGGGGACAGGGCATTACGGGTGACATTCAGTACTTC | CASSRGQGITGDIQYF
15 | TRBD1 | TRBJ2-7 | TRBV11-2 | NA | TGTGCCAGCAGCGGAAGCCGGGACAGGGTGCTCGAGCAGTACTTC | CASSGSRDRVLEQYF
14 | NA | TRBJ2-7 | TRBV11-1 | few | TGTGCCAGCAGCTTGACTACTAGCTCCTACGAGCAGTACTTC | CASSLTTSSYEQYF
14 | NA | TRBJ2-3 | TRBV5-5 | NA | TGTGCCAGCAAGGAGGTCCCTCAGAGAGATACGCAGTATTTT | CASKEVPQRDTQYF
13 | NA | TRBJ2-7 | TRBV7-2 | NA | TGTGCCAGCAGCTTAGAGGCCAGTCGGGAGCAGTACTTC | CASSLEASREQYF
16 | TRBD2 | TRBJ2-5 | TRBV7-2 | few | TGTGCCAGCAGCTTAGACGCGGGGGGGCAATTTGAGACCCAGTACTTC | CASSLDAGGQFETQYF
13 | TRBD1 | TRBJ2-7 | TRBV29-1 | NA | TGCAGCGCCTCGACAGGGGGCAACTACGAGCAGTACTTC | CSASTGGNYEQYF
14 | TRBD1 | TRBJ2-3 | TRBV2 | NA | TGTGCCAGCAAGATGACAGGGGGCGCAGATACGCAGTATTTT | CASKMTGGADTQYF
15 | TRBD1 | TRBJ2-1 | TRBV15 | NA | TGTGCCACCAGCAGCGCCGGGACAGGGGGTTCTGAGCAGTTCTTC | CATSSAGTGGSEQFF
14 | NA | TRBJ2-7 | TRBV29-1 | few | TGCAGCGTTTCCGGCCCAAACCTCTCCTACGAGCAGTACTTC | CSVSGPNLSYEQYF
14 | NA | TRBJ2-7 | TRBV3-1 | many | TGTGCCAGCAGCCGACAGAAGAGCTCCTACGAGCAGTACTTC | CASSRQKSSYEQYF
13 | TRBD1 | TRBJ2-2 | TRBV5-3 | NA | TGTGCCAGAAGCCGGACAGGGGACGGGGAGCTGTTTTTT | CARSRTGDGELFF
18 | NA | TRBJ2-1 | TRBV18 | many | TGTGCCAGCTCAGGGGCAGGGGGACTCCGCGAATCCTACAATGAGCAGTTCTTC | CASSGAGGLRESYNEQFF
14 | NA | TRBJ2-7 | TRBV6-5 | NA | TGTGCCAGCAGTTACTCGAGACTCTCCTACGAGCAGTACTTC | CASSYSRLSYEQYF
14 | NA | TRBJ1-5 | TRBV19 | NA | TGTGCCAGTAATTGGGGGAGTAGTGGTCAGCCCCAGCATTTT | CASNWGSSGQPQHF
15 | NA | TRBJ1-2 | TRBV4-3 | few | TGCGCCAGCAGCCCAAACATGGGTGGTGGCTATGGCTACACCTTC | CASSPNMGGGYGYTF
15 | NA | TRBJ2-5 | TRBV24-1 | few | TGTGCCACCAGTGATTCAACAGGGCCTGGAGAGACCCAGTACTTC | CATSDSTGPGETQYF
16 | TRBD2 | TRBJ2-3 | TRBV18 | few | TGTGCCAGCTCACCAAGCACTAGCGGTAGCACAGATACGCAGTATTTT | CASSPSTSGSTDTQYF
15 | NA | TRBJ1-4 | TRBV7-9 | many | TGTGCCAGCAGCTTAGCGTCCGGGCAAAATGAAAAACTGTTTTTT | CASSLASGQNEKLFF
10 | NA | TRBJ2-7 | TRBV29-1 | many | TGCAGCGTTGCGGGGATCGAGCAGTACTTC | CSVAGIEQYF
15 | NA | TRBJ2-4 | TRBV7-2 | few | TGTGCCAGCAGCTTAGTCGGCGGGCAGGGGAACATTCAGTACTTC | CASSLVGGQGNIQYF
17 | NA | TRBJ2-1 | TRBV20-1 | few | TGCAGTGCTAGAGATTTGTCGGGGCTAGCGCAAATTGGGGAGCAGTTCTTC | CSARDLSGLAQIGEQFF
14 | NA | TRBJ2-3 | TRBV7-8 | NA | TGTGCCAGCAGCTTAGCAGCCGGGACTCCAACGCAGTATTTT | CASSLAAGTPTQYF
15 | NA | TRBJ2-2 | TRBV4-3 | NA | TGCGCCAGCAGCCAAGATGAGGGCGGCATCGGGGAGCTGTTTTTT | CASSQDEGGIGELFF
13 | NA | TRBJ2-7 | TRBV5-1 | few | TGCGCCAGCAGCTTAAACGGGCGATACGAGCAGTACTTC | CASSLNGRYEQYF
16 | NA | TRBJ1-1 | TRBV7-2 | few | TGTGCCAGCAGCTTAGTGCGGGTGGGCAGGAACACTGAAGCTTTCTTT | CASSLVRVGRNTEAFF
11 | NA | TRBJ1-1 | TRBV11-2 | few | TGTGCCAGCAGGACACAGGCTGAAGCTTTCTTT | CASRTQAEAFF
17 | TRBD2 | TRBJ2-2 | TRBV6-1 | NA | TGTGCCAGCAGCCTGACTAGCGGGGGGGCTTATACCGGGGAGCTGTTTTTT | CASSLTSGGAYTGELFF
15 | TRBD2 | TRBJ2-2 | TRBV11-3 | NA | TGTGCCAGCAGCCAAGCGGGAGGGACTCCGGGGGAGCTGTTTTTT | CASSQAGGTPGELFF